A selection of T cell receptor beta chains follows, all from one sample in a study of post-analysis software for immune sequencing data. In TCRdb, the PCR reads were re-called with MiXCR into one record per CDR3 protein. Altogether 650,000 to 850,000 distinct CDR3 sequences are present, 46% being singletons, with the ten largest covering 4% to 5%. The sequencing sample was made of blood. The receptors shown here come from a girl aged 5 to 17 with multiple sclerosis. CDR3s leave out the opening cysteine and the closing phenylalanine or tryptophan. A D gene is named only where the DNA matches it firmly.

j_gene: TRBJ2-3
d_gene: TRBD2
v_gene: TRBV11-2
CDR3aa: ASSLTSAGGTDTQY

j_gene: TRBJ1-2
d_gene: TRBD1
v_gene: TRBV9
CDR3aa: ASSLGGGQGNYGYT

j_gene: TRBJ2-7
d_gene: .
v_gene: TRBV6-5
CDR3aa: ASSQTSLKGTPQY

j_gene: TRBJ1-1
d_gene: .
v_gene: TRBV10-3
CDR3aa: AIGRGGAEAF

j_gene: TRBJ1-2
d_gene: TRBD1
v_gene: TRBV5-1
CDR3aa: ASSFDREHGYT

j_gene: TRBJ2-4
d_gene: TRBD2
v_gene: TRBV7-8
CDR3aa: ASSLDGGGGGNIQY

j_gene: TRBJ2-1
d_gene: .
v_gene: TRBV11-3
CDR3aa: ASSQTAREQF

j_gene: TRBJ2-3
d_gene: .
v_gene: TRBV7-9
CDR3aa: ASRDTVGQITDTQY

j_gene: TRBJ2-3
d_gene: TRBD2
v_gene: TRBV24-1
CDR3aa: ATSDSGGASTDTQY

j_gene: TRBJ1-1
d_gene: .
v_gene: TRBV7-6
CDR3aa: ASSLSSPEQAF

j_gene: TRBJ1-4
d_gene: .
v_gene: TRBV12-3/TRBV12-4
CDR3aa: ASSLGRGIEKLF

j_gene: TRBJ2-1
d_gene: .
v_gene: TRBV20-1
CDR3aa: SAHSGSGRDNEQF

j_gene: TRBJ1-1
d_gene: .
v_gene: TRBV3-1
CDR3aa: ASSRPYSAEAF

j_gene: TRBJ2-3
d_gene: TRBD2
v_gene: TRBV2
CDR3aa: ASNNWSGGWGDTQY

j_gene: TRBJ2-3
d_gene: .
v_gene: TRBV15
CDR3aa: ATSPGSDTQY

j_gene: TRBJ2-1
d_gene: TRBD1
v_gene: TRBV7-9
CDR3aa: ASSSGTGKYNEQF

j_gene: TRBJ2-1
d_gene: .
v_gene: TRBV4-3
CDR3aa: ASSQEPGREQF

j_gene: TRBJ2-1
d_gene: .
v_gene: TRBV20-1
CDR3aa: SARRGPRLDNEQF

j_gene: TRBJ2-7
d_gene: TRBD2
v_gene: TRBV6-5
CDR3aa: ASSYYNSPGLDSEQY

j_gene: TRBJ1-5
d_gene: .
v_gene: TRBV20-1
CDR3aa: SASRRGSNQPQH

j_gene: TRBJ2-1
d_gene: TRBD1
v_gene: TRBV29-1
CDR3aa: SVLTGVHNEQF

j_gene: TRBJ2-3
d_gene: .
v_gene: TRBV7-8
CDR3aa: ASSLVFGSTDTQY

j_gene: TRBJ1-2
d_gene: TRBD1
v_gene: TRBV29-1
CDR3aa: STFGDRDRENYGYT

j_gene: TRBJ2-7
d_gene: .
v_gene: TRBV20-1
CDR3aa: SARPSPGPRSGEQY

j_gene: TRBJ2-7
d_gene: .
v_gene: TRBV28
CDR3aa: ASSRELGSVEQY

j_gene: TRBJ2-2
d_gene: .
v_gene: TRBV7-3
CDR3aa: ASRPMDLATGELF

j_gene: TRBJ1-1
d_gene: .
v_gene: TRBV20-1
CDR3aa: SARGGPSNTEAF

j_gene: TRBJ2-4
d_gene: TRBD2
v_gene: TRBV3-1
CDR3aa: ASRPSSGRAYNIQY

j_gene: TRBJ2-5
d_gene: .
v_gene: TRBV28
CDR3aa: ASSHSGFWETQY

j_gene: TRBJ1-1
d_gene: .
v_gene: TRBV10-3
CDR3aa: AISEGVRGRDTEAF